These 14 T cell receptor beta chains were sequenced from one sample in a study of beta chain features in type 1 diabetes. Investigators reverse transcribed all isolated RNA, so they sequenced expressed TCRB transcripts. The protocol was immunoSEQ multiplex PCR, while the TCRdb copy is restricted to in-frame clones and leaves out a portion. Counted here are under 250,000 clones, 14% occurring once; the ten biggest clones make up around 0.03%. Specimen: naive CD4+ T cells from blood. These receptors came from a woman aged 40 to 49 in good health.

This chain links TRBV7-8 with TRBJ1-1; the D is unclear. Germline loops: CDR1 SGHVS, CDR2 FQNEAQ. The CDR3 spans 14 residues. V lost 2 bases and J lost 6, with 13 bases in between. The CDR3 protein is CASSLTEGLAEAFF. CDR3 coding DNA: TGTGCCAGCAGCTTAACCGAGGGCCTCGCTGAAGCTTTCTTT.

This clone has just a few counts. The V call is TRBV7-9, the J call TRBJ2-1, with TRBD1 matching 9 bases. The CDR3 sequence is 16 residues long. Losses at the gene ends were 3 bases for V and 4 bases for J; bases not matched to a gene: 7. CDR1 and CDR2 from the germline V gene are SEHNR and FQNEAQ (reference sequence). This chain's CDR3 is CASSFYGTGLYNEQFF. DNA for the CDR3: TGTGCCAGCAGCTTTTACGGGACAGGGCTTTACAATGAGCAGTTCTTC. The entire variable domain, with the rest obtained from reference TRBV7-9 and TRBJ2-1, is as follows: DTGVSQNPRHKITKRGQNVTFRCDPISEHNRLYWYRQTLGQGPEFLTYFQNEAQLEKSRLLSDRFSAERPKGSFSTLEIQRTEQGDSAMYLCASSFYGTGLYNEQFFGPGTRLTVL.

The CDR3 DNA sequence: TGTGCCAGTAGACCTAGTGCAGAGACCCAGTACTTC. Protein sequence: CASRPSAETQYF. This chain connects TRBV11-2 to TRBJ2-5; D is uncertain. The CDR3 covers 12 residues. V gave up 9 bases and J gave up 4 bases, with 12 bases separating them. The germline gives CDR1 SGHAT, CDR2 FQNNGV.

The chain has TRBV4-1 and TRBJ2-4; D possibly corresponds to TRBD1 (5 bases). Germline values: CDR1 MGHRA, CDR2 YSYEKL. CDR3 size: 16 residues. V dropped 1 base and J dropped 8 bases, with 18 bases sitting between them. DNA for the CDR3: TGCGCCAGCAGCCAAGTTACCGGGCAGGGTACGGACATTCAGTACTTC. Protein product: CASSQVTGQGTDIQYF.

The J gene is TRBJ2-3, the V gene TRBV14, with 8 bases identical to TRBD2. CDR1 is SGHDN, CDR2 FVKESK, per germline. The junction had 10 bases not matched to a gene; V was cut back by 4 bases and J by 4 bases. The CDR3 has 16 amino acids. CDR3 DNA: TGTGCCAGCAGCCCACTTAGCGGGATTAAAGCAGATACGCAGTATTTT. Amino acid sequence: CASSPLSGIKADTQYF.

The genes are TRBV9 and TRBJ2-5, with D possibly being TRBD2 (6 bases). The CDR3 covers 12 residues. V lost 4 bases and J lost 6, with 10 bases in between. Germline CDR1 reads SGDLS; CDR2 reads YYNGEE. CDR3 sequence: CASSPRGKTQYF. The CDR3 DNA follows: TGTGCCAGCAGCCCCCGGGGGAAGACCCAGTACTTC. The full variable domain, in which reference TRBV9 and TRBJ2-5 provide the parts outside the CDR3, is DSGVTQTPKHLITATGQRVTLRCSPRSGDLSVYWYQQSLDQGLQFLIQYYNGEERAKGNILERFSAQQFPDLHSELNLSSLELGDSALYFCASSPRGKTQYFGPGTRLLVL.

V usage is TRBV4-1 and J usage is TRBJ2-7, with TRBD2 as a possible D gene (5 bases). Looked up from germline, CDR1 is MGHRA and CDR2 is YSYEKL. V was clipped by 3 bases and J by 6 bases, with 6 bases between them. This CDR3 has 11 residues. This CDR3 is CASSQGVEQYF. In DNA, the CDR3 is TGCGCCAGCAGCCAGGGAGTCGAGCAGTACTTC.

This clone was seen more than once but under ten times. The gene calls are TRBV27 and TRBJ2-7; 8 bases agree with TRBD2. Germline trimming cut 1 base from V and 6 bases from J; bases unmatched to any gene: 11. CDR1 is MNHEY and CDR2 is SMNVEV in the germline V gene (reference sequence). The CDR3 extends over 16 amino acids. CDR3 amino acids: CASSLFGGGTSGEQYF. As DNA, the CDR3 is TGTGCCAGCAGTTTATTTGGCGGGGGGACCTCTGGCGAGCAGTACTTC.

The chain carries TRBV29-1 and TRBJ1-1; D possibly corresponds to TRBD1 (6 bases). The CDR3 has 13 amino acids. Deletions cut 4 bases from V and 0 bases from J, with 9 bases between. Germline-derived CDR1 and CDR2 are SQVTM and ANQGSEA. CDR3 nucleotide sequence: TGCAGCGTTGCCCGACAGGTGAACACTGAAGCTTTCTTT. Its translation is CSVARQVNTEAFF. Filled out from reference TRBV29-1 and TRBJ1-1, the complete variable domain reads SAVISQKPSRDICQRGTSLTIQCQVDSQVTMMFWYRQQPGQSLTLIATANQGSEATYESGFVIDKFPISRPNLTFSTLTVSNMSPEDSSIYLCSVARQVNTEAFFGQGTRLTVV.

The chain couples TRBV4-1 to TRBJ1-3; 12 bases map to TRBD1. With 1 base clipped from V and 0 bases from J, the junction kept 7 bases outside the gene matches. This CDR3 is built from 19 residues. Germline values: CDR1 MGHRA, CDR2 YSYEKL. CDR3 sequence reads: CASSQAGTGGGPSGNTIYF. In DNA, the CDR3 is TGCGCCAGCAGCCAAGCGGGGACAGGGGGCGGCCCCTCTGGAAACACCATATATTTT.

V is TRBV5-4 and J is TRBJ1-2, with 7 nucleotides matching TRBD1. CDR1 is SGHNT and CDR2 is YYREEE in the germline V gene (reference sequence). The V segment lost 3 bases and the J segment 4 bases; nucleotides outside the gene matches: 3. This CDR3 contains 13 residues. DNA for the CDR3: TGTGCCAGCAGCTCCGGGACAGCCTATGGCTACACCTTC. The encoded protein is CASSSGTAYGYTF.

This clone was seen a few times. In nucleotides, the CDR3 is TGTGCCAGCAGCCCCGGGACACCGAATCAGCCCCAGCATTTT. Translated, it gives CASSPGTPNQPQHF. The V and J genes are TRBV7-2 and TRBJ1-5; TRBD1 is a possible D gene (6 bases). The V gene's germline CDR1 is SGHTA and CDR2 FQGNSA. This CDR3 is built from 14 residues. V was cut by 5 bases and J by 4 bases, with 12 bases left in between.

This clone was observed a few times. The chain is built from TRBV18 and TRBJ1-5, with unresolved D. The V and J ends lost 1 base and 7 bases respectively, with 14 bases between them. Germline V gene data show CDR1 as KGHSH and CDR2 as LQKENI. This CDR3 contains 15 residues. CDR3 sequence reads: CASSPQQSGQQPQHF. CDR3 in DNA: TGTGCCAGCTCACCACAGCAATCGGGTCAGCAGCCCCAGCATTTT.

The chain recombines TRBV11-2 with TRBJ1-5; possible D gene TRBD1, 6 bases. Trimming cost V 4 bases and J 5 bases, with 15 bases left between them. From germline, CDR1 is SGHAT and CDR2 FQNNGV. CDR3 length: 15 residues. The CDR3 spells CASSWGTFLHQPQHF. In DNA, the CDR3 is TGTGCCAGCAGCTGGGGGACATTTTTGCATCAGCCCCAGCATTTT.